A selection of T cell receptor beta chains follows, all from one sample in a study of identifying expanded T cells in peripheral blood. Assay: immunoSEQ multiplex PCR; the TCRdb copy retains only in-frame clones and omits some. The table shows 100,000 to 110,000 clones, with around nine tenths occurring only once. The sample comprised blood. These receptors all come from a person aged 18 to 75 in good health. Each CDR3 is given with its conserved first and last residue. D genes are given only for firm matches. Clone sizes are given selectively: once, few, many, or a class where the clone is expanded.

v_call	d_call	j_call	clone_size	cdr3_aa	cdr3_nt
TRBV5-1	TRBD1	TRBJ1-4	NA	CASSTGQGATNEKLFF	TGCGCCAGCAGCACCGGACAGGGGGCAACTAATGAAAAACTGTTTTTT
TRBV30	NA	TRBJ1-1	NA	CAWRAYTEAFF	TGTGCCTGGAGGGCTTATACTGAAGCTTTCTTT
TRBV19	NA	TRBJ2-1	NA	CASSIKRGSYNEQFF	TGTGCCAGTAGTATAAAACGGGGGTCCTACAATGAGCAGTTCTTC
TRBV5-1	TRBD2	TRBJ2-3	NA	CASSLWLAGGSDTQYF	TGCGCCAGCAGCTTGTGGTTAGCGGGGGGTTCAGATACGCAGTATTTT
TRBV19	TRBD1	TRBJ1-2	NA	CASSRATGTGANYGYTF	TGTGCCAGTAGTAGAGCAACCGGGACAGGAGCTAACTATGGCTACACCTTC
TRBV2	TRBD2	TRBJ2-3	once	CASGGLAGDEAVGDTQYF	TGTGCCTCCGGGGGACTAGCGGGAGATGAGGCCGTCGGAGATACGCAGTATTTT
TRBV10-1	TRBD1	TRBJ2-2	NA	CASRAGGTGELFF	TGCGCCAGCAGAGCAGGGGGCACCGGGGAGCTGTTTTTT
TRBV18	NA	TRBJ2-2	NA	CASSGLQDLTGELFF	TGTGCCAGCTCGGGTTTACAGGACCTCACCGGGGAGCTGTTTTTT
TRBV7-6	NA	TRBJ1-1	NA	CASGSGRENTEAFF	TGTGCCAGCGGCAGCGGGAGGGAGAACACTGAAGCTTTCTTT
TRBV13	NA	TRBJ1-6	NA	CASNQWGGSGSPLHF	TGTGCCAGCAATCAATGGGGTGGCTCGGGGTCACCCCTCCACTTT
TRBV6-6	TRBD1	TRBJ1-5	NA	CASRSTGASGNQPQHF	TGTGCCAGCAGGTCCACAGGGGCCTCGGGCAATCAGCCCCAGCATTTT
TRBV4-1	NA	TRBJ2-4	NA	CASSQIVAKNIQYF	TGCGCCAGCAGCCAAATAGTTGCCAAAAACATTCAGTACTTC
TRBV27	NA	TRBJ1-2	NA	CASSYEGRSGYGYTF	TGTGCCAGCAGTTACGAAGGACGGTCGGGCTATGGCTACACCTTC
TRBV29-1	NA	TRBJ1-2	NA	CSVEDKKGGIRSYNYGYTF	TGCAGCGTTGAAGATAAAAAGGGGGGGATCCGCTCTTATAACTATGGCTACACCTTC
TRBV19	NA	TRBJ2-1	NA	CASSMWDFNEQFF	TGTGCCAGTAGTATGTGGGATTTTAATGAGCAGTTCTTC
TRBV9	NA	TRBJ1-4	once	CASSVGSYRNEKLFF	TGTGCCAGCAGCGTAGGGTCTTACCGAAATGAAAAACTGTTTTTT
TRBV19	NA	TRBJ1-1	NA	CASTRADTEAFF	TGTGCCAGTACCAGGGCAGACACTGAAGCTTTCTTT
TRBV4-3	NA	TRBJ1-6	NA	CASSQGTLHNSPLHF	TGCGCCAGCAGCCAAGGGACATTGCATAATTCACCCCTCCACTTT
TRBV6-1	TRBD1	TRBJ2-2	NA	CASSLAGGATGELFF	TGTGCCAGCAGTTTAGCAGGGGGCGCCACCGGGGAGCTGTTTTTT
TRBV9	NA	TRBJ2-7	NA	CASSVDLGENYEQYF	TGTGCCAGCAGCGTAGATTTAGGGGAAAATTACGAGCAGTACTTC
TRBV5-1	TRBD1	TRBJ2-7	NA	CASSHGQGALAYEQYF	TGCGCCAGCAGCCACGGACAGGGGGCATTAGCCTACGAGCAGTACTTC
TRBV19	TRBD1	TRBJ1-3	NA	CASRAGQAGNTIYF	TGTGCCAGTAGGGCGGGACAGGCTGGAAACACCATATATTTT